The source of this T cell receptor (beta chain) is a study of blood T cell repertoires in COVID-19. About the study: COVID-19 samples collected from the United States, Italy and Spain covered acute and convalescent phases. T cells, B-cell-depleted T cells, or PBMCs provided the cDNA or gDNA that served as material.

Original handling: Estimated nucleated cell counts came from reference gene primer amplification. Profiled with immunoSEQ multiplex PCR; TCRdb holds only in-frame clones, not every one. The DNA was the basis for D and trimming; V, J and clone size are from that table. This sample yields roughly 250,000 clones, of which roughly 77% are seen a single time; 3% to 3.5% belongs to the top ten. This CDR3 has 17 residues. Germline assignment: CDR1 SGDLS and CDR2 YYNGEE. J was trimmed by 5 bases and V by 0 bases; bases with no gene match: 9. The sequencing sample was made of peripheral blood. The sequence was obtained from a woman aged 80 or over with acute or convalescent COVID-19. The chain carries TRBV9 and TRBJ2-2, with TRBD1 identical over 8 bases. The CDR3 loop is CASSVVMGQVATGELFF. CDR3 bases: TGTGCCAGCAGCGTAGTAATGGGACAGGTAGCTACCGGGGAGCTGTTTTTT.